In its sample, the clone carrying this T cell receptor beta chain was seen many times. Its antigen remains unknown. This entry is derived from a study of T cells in Graves' hyperthyroidism and ophthalmopathy. Study-wide findings and caveats: Classification by a 13 V-J model distinguished ophthalmopathy from stable hyperthyroidism. Researchers found most expanded thyroid clonotypes above 0.001 in blood as well.

The germline V gene encodes CDR1 DFQATT and CDR2 SNEGSKA (reference sequence). Trimming took off 6 bases at V and 0 bases at J, with 11 bases between the two ends. The CDR3 contains 13 residues. RNA transcripts were the template for amplifying TCR beta CDR3 regions. The HTBI primer set drove a first-round RT-PCR of the TCR CDR3. Via MiXCR, TCRdb re-called the multiplex PCR reads, giving one row per CDR3 protein. The data hold under 350,000 distinct CDR3 sequences, with about 13% observed a single time. Uncontrolled infection, other autoimmune disease, pregnancy or lactation led to exclusion. This chain links TRBV20-1 with TRBJ1-1; tentatively, D is TRBD1 (5 bases). The specimen sequenced was blood. The TCR sequence derives from a woman in her forties with Graves' ophthalmopathy. DNA for the CDR3: TGCAGTGCCTTCGACAGAATGAACACTGAAGCTTTCTTT. Its translation: CSAFDRMNTEAFF.